The clone carrying this T cell receptor beta chain turned up a few times. Its antigen is as yet unknown. Extracted RNA was reverse transcribed into cDNA, the sequencing template. This table comes from immunoSEQ multiplex PCR, and its TCRdb copy is limited to in-frame clones, with some not included. In the table there are roughly 210,000 clones, roughly 44% of which are singletons. The source of the sample is a study of CD8+ T cells in alopecia areata. Whole-study context: The protocol delivered tofacitinib for 6 to 18 months, then withdrew it for 6 months.

Treatment meaning: oral pan-JAK inhibitor, 5-10 mg twice daily. Regarding the study as a whole: Since there was just one nonresponder, nobody can yet say how baseline CD8+ expansion ties to response.

V was trimmed by 3 bases and J by 4 bases, leaving 9 bases between them. The CDR3 runs 13 residues. The V gene's germline CDR1 is SGHTS and CDR2 YDEGEE. The clonotype originates from a human donor with alopecia areata. Sequenced material: CD4+ T cells sorted from blood, taken at approximately week 36, from a patient treated with tofacitinib. V gene TRBV5-8 combines with J gene TRBJ2-3, with D tentatively TRBD2 (6 bases). The CDR3 DNA sequence: TGTGCCAGCAGCTGGAGGGCGGCAGATACGCAGTATTTT. Encoded protein: CASSWRAADTQYF.